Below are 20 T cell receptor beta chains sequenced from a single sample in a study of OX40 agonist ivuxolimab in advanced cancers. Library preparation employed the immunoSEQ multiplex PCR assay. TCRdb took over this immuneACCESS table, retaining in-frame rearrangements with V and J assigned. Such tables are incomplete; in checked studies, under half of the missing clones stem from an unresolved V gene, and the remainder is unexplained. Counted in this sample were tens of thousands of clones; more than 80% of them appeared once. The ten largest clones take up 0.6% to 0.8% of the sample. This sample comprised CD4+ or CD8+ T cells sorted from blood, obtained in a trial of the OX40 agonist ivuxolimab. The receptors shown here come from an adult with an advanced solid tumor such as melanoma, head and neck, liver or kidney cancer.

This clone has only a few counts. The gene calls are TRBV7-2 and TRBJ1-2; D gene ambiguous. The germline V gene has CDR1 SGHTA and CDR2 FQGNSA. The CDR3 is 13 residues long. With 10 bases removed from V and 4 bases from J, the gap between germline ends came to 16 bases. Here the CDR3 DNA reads TGTGCCACCCAGCGCGGGGTGAGCTATGGCTACACCTTC. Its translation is CATQRGVSYGYTF.

The CDR3 sequence is CASSFQASGSTDTQYF. For the CDR3, the DNA is TGTGCCAGCAGTTTCCAGGCTAGCGGCAGCACAGATACGCAGTATTTT. This chain links TRBV27 with TRBJ2-3; 7 nucleotides align to TRBD2. Per the germline V gene, CDR1 is MNHEY and CDR2 is SMNVEV (reference sequence). This CDR3 contains 16 residues. The J segment lost 0 bases and the V segment lost 3 bases, leaving 6 bases of the junction unmatched.

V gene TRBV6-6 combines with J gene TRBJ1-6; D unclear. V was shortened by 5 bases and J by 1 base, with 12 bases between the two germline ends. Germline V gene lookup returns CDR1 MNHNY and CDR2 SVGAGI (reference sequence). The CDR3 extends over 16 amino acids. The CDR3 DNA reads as TGTGCCAGCAGTCCTGGCGGAGGGTCCTATAATTCACCCCTCCACTTT. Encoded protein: CASSPGGGSYNSPLHF.

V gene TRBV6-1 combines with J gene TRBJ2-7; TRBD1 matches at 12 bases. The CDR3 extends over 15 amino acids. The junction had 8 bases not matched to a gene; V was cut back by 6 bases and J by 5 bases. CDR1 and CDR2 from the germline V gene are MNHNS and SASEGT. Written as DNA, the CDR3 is TGTGCCAGCAGCAGTGGGACAGGGGGCACGGACGAGCAGTACTTC. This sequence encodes CASSSGTGGTDEQYF.

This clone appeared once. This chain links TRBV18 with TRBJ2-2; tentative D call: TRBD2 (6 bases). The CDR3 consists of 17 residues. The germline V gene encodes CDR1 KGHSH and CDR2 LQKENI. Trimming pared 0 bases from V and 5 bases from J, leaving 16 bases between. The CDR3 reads CASSPPGGFSRTGELFF. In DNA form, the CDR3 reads TGTGCCAGCTCACCACCCGGAGGGTTCTCACGGACCGGGGAGCTGTTTTTT.

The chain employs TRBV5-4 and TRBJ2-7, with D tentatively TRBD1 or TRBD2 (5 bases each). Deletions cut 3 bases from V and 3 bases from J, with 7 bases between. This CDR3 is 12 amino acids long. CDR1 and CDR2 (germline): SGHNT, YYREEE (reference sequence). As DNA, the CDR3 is TGTGCCAGCAGCTCGGGACGCTACGAGCAGTACTTC. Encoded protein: CASSSGRYEQYF.

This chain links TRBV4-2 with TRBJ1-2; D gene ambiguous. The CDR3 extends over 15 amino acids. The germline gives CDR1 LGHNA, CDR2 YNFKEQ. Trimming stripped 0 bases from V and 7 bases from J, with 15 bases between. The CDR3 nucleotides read TGTGCCAGCAGCCAAGATTCGACACCAACGGGTGGCTACACCTTC. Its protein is CASSQDSTPTGGYTF.

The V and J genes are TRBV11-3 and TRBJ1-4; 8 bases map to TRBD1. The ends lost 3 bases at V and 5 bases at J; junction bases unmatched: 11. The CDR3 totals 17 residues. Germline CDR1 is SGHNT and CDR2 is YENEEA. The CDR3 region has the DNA TGTGCCAGCAGCTTTAGTACCCGGGACAGGAAAAATGAAAAACTGTTTTTT. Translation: CASSFSTRDRKNEKLFF.

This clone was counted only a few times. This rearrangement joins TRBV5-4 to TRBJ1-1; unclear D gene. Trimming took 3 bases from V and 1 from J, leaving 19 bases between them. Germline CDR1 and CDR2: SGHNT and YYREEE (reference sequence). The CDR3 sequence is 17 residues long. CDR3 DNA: TGTGCCAGCAGCTCAGCCCCAGTCCGTTCAGCGAACACTGAAGCTTTCTTT. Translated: CASSSAPVRSANTEAFF. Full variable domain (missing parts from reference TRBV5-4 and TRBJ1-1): ETGVTQSPTHLIKTRGQQVTLRCSSQSGHNTVSWYQQALGQGPQFIFQYYREEENGRGNFPPRFSGLQFPNYSSELNVNALELDDSALYLCASSSAPVRSANTEAFFGQGTRLTVV.

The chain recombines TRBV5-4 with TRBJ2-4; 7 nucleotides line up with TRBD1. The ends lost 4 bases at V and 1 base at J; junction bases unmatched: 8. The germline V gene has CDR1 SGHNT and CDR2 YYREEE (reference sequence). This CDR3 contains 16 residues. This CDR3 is CASSQDRLGAKNIQYF. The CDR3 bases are TGTGCCAGCAGCCAGGACAGGTTGGGTGCCAAAAACATTCAGTACTTC.

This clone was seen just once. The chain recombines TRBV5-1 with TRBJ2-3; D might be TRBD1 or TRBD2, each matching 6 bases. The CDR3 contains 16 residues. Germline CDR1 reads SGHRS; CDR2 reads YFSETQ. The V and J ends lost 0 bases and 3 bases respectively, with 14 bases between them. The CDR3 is CASSLEGGTLTDTQYF. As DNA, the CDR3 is TGCGCCAGCAGCTTGGAGGGGGGTACCCTGACAGATACGCAGTATTTT.

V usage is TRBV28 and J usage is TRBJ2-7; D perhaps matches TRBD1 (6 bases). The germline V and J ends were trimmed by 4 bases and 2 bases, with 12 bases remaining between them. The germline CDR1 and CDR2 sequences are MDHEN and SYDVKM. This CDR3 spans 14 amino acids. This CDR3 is CASSSTQGPYEQYF. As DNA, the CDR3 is TGTGCCAGCAGTTCCACCCAGGGGCCCTACGAGCAGTACTTC.

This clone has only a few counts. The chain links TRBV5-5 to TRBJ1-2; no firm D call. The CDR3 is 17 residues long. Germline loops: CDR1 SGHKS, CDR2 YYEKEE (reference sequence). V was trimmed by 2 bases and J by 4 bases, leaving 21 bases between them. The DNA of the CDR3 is TGTGCCAGCAGCTTCACGGCGGGAGTTACTACAATCTATGGCTACACCTTC. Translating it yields CASSFTAGVTTIYGYTF.

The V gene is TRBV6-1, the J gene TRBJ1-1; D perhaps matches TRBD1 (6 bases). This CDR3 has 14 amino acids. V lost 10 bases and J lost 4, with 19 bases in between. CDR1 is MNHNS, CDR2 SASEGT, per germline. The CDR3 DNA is TGTGCCACCCAATCATCTGGGGGGGCCACTGAAGCTTTCTTT. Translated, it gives CATQSSGGATEAFF.

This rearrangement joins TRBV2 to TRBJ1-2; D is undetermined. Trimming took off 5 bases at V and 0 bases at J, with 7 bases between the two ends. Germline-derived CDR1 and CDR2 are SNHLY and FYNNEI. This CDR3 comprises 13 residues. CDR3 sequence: CASSPTANYGYTF. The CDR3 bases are TGTGCCAGCAGTCCTACAGCTAACTATGGCTACACCTTC.

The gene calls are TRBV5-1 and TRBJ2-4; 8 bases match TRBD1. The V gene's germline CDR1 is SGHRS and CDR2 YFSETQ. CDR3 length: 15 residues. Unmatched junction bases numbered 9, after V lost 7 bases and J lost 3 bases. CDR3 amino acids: CASGGQADGKNIQYF. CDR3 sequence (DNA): TGCGCCAGCGGGGGACAGGCGGATGGCAAAAACATTCAGTACTTC.

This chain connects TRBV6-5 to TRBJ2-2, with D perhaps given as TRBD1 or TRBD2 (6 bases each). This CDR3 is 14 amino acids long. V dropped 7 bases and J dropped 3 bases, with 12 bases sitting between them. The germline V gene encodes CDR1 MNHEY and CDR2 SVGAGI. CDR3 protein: CASKGGGYTGELFF. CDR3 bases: TGTGCCAGCAAGGGGGGTGGTTACACCGGGGAGCTGTTTTTT.

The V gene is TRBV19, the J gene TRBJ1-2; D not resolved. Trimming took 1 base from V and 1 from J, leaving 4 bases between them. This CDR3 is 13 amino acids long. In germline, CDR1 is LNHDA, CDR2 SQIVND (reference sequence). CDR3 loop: CASSIGINYGYTF. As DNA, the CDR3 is TGTGCCAGTAGTATAGGGATTAACTATGGCTACACCTTC.

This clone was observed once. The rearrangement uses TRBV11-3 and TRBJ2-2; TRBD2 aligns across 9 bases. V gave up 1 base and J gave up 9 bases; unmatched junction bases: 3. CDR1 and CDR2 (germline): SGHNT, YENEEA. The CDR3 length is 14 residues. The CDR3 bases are TGTGCCAGCAGCTTAGGACTAGCGGCCCGGGAGCTGTTTTTT. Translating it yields CASSLGLAARELFF.

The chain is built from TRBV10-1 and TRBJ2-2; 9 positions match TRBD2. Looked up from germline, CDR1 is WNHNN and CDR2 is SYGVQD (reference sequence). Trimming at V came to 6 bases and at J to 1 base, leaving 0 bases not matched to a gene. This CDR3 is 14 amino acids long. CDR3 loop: CASRTSGNTGELFF. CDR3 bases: TGCGCCAGCAGGACTAGCGGGAACACCGGGGAGCTGTTTTTT.